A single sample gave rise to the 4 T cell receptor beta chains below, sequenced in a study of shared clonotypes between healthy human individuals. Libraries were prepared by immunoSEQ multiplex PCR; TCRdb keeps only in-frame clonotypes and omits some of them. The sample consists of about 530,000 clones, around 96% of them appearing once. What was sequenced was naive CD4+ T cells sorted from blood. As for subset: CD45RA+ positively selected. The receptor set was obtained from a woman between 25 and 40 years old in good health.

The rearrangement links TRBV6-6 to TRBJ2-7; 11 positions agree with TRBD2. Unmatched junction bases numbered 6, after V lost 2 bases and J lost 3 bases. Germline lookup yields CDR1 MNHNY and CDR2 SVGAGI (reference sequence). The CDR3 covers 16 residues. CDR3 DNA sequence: TGTGCCAGCAGTTACACCGGGACTAGCGGAGTCTACGAGCAGTACTTC. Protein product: CASSYTGTSGVYEQYF.

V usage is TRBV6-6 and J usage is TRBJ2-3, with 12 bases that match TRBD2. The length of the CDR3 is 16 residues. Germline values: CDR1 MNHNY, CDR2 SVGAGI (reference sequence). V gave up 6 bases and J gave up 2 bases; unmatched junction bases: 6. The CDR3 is CASSRGLAGNTDTQYF. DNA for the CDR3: TGTGCCAGCAGCCGAGGACTAGCGGGAAACACAGATACGCAGTATTTT.

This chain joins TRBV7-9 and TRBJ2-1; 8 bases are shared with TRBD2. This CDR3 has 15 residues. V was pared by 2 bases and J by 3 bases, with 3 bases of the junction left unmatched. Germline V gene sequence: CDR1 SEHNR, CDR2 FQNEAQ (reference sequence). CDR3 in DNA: TGTGCCAGCAGCTTATTAGCGGGAATCTACAATGAGCAGTTCTTC. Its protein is CASSLLAGIYNEQFF.

The CDR3 loop is CASSQSCYEQYF. Here the CDR3 DNA reads TGCGCCAGCAGTCAATCCTGCTACGAGCAGTACTTC. The V and J genes are TRBV23-1 and TRBJ2-7; D gene unclear. TRBV23-1 is reported as an ORF; its role is uncertain. Trimming removed 0 bases at V and 3 bases at J, with 3 bases between. CDR3 length: 12 residues.